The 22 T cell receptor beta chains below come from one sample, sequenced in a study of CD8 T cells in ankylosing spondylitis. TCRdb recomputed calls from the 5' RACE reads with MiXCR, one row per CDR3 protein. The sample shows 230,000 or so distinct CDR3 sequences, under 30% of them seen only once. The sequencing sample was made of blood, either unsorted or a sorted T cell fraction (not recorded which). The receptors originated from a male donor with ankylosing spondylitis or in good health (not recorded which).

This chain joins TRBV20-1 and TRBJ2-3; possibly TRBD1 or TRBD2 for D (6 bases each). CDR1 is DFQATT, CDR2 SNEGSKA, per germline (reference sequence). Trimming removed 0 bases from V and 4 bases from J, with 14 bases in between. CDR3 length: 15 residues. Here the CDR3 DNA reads TGCAGTGCTAGAGATCGGAGGGGGTCCTCAGATACGCAGTATTTT. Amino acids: CSARDRRGSSDTQYF.

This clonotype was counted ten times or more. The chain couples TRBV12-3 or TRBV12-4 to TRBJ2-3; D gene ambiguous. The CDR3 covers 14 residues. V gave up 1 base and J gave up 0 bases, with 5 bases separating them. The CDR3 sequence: CASSLVASTDTQYF. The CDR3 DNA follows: TGTGCCAGCAGTTTAGTGGCCAGCACAGATACGCAGTATTTT.

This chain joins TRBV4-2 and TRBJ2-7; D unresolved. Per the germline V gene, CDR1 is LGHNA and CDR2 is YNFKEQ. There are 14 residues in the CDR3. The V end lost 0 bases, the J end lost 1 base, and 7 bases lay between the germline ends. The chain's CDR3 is CASSQDLVSYEQYF. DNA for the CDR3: TGTGCCAGCAGCCAAGATTTGGTGTCCTACGAGCAGTACTTC.

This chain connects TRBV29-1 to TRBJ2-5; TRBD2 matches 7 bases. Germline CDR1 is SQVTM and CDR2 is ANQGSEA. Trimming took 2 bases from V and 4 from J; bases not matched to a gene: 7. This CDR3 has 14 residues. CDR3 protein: CSVEFSGVPETQYF. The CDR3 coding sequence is TGCAGCGTTGAATTCAGCGGGGTACCAGAGACCCAGTACTTC. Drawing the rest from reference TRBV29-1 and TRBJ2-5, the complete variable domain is SAVISQKPSRDICQRGTSLTIQCQVDSQVTMMFWYRQQPGQSLTLIATANQGSEATYESGFVIDKFPISRPNLTFSTLTVSNMSPEDSSIYLCSVEFSGVPETQYFGPGTRLLVL.

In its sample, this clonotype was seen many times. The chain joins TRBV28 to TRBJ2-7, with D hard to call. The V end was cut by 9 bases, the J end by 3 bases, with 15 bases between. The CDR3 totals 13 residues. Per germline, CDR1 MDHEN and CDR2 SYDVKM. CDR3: CASRLGNYYEQYF. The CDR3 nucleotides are TGTGCCAGTCGGTTGGGGAATTACTACGAGCAGTACTTC.

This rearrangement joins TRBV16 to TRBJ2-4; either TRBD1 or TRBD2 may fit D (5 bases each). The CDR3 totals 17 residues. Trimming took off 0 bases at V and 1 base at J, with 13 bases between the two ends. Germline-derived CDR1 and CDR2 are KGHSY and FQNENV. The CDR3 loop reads CASSQSGPLGAKNIQYF. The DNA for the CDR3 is TGTGCCAGCAGCCAATCGGGACCCCTTGGGGCCAAAAACATTCAGTACTTC.

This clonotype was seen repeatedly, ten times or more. The CDR3: CSARDQGWSEKLFF. DNA for the CDR3: TGCAGTGCTAGAGATCAGGGATGGTCTGAAAAACTGTTTTTT. This chain links TRBV20-1 with TRBJ1-4, with TRBD1 as a possible D gene (5 bases). The V end lost 0 bases, the J end lost 7 bases, and 12 bases lay between the germline ends. The CDR3 spans 14 residues. Per the germline V gene, CDR1 is DFQATT and CDR2 is SNEGSKA (reference sequence).

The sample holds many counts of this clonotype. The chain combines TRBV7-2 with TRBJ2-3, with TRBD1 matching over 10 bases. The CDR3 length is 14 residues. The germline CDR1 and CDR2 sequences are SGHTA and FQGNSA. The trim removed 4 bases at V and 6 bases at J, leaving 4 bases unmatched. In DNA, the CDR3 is TGTGCCAGCAGCTATGACAGGGGGCTGGATACGCAGTATTTT. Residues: CASSYDRGLDTQYF.

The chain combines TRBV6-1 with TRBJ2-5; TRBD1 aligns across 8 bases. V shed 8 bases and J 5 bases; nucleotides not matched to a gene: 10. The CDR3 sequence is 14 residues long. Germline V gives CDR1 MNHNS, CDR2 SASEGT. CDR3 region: CASHPRGLGETQYF. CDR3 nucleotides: TGTGCCAGCCATCCCAGGGGGCTCGGGGAGACCCAGTACTTC.

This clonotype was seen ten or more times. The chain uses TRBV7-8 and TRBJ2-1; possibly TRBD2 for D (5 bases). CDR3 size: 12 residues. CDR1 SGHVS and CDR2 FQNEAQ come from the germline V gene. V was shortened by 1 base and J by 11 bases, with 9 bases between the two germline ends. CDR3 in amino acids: CASSLVPGKQFF. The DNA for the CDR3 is TGTGCCAGCAGCTTAGTCCCCGGGAAGCAGTTCTTC.

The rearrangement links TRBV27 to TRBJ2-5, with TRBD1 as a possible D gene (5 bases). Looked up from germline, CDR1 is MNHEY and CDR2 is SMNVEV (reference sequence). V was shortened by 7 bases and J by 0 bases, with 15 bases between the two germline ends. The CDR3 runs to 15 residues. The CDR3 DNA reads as TGTGCCAGCAAAAGGGGAACCCCGTACCAAGAGACCCAGTACTTC. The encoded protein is CASKRGTPYQETQYF.

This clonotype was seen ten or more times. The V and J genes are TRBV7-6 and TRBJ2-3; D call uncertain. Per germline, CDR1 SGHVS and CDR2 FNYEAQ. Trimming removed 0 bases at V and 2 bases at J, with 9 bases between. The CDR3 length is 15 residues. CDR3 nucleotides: TGTGCCAGCAGCTTAGCGCCCGCTCCCACAGATACGCAGTATTTT. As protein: CASSLAPAPTDTQYF.

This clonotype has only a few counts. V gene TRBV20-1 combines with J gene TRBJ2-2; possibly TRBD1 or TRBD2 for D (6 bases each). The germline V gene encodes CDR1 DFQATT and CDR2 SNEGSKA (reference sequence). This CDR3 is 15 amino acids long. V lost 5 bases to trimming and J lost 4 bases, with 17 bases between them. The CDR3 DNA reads TGCAGTGCTTTCCCTCGGGGGCAATCCACCGGGGAGCTGTTTTTT. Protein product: CSAFPRGQSTGELFF.

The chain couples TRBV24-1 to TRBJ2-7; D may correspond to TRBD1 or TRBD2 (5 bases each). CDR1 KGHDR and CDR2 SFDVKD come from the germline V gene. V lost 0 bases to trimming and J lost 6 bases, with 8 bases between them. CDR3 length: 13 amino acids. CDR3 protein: CATSDLRGREQYF. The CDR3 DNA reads TGTGCCACCAGTGATTTGCGGGGCCGCGAGCAGTACTTC.

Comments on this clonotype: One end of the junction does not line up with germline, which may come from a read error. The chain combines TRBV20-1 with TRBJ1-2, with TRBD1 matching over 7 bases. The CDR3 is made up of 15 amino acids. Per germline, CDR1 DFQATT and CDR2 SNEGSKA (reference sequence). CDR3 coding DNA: TGCAGTGCTCGAGAGCCTAACAGGGGAAACTATGGCTACACCTTC. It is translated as CSAREPNRGNYGYTF.

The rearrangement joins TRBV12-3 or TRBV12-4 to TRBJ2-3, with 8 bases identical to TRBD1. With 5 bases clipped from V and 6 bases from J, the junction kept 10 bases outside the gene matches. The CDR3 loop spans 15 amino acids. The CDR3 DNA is TGTGCCAGCAGTCGGACAGGGTTTCAAGGGGATACGCAGTATTTT. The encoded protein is CASSRTGFQGDTQYF.

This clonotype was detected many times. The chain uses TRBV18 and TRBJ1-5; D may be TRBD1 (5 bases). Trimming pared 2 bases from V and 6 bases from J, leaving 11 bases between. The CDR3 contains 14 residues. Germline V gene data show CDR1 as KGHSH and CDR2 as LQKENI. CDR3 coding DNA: TGTGCCAGCTCACCAAAGGCGGGGGGTCAGCCCCAGCATTTT. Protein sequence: CASSPKAGGQPQHF.

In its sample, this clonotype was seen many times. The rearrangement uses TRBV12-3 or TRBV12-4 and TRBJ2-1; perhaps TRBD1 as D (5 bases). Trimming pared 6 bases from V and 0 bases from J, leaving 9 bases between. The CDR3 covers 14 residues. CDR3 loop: CASRGQGSYNEQFF. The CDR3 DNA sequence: TGTGCCAGCAGAGGCCAGGGCTCCTACAATGAGCAGTTCTTC.

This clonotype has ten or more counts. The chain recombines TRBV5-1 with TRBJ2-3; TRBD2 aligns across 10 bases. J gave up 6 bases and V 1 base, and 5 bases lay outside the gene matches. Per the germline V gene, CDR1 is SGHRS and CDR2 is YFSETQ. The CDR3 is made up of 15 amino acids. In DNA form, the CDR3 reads TGCGCCAGCAGCTTGCGAGGTAGCGGGGGGGATACGCAGTATTTT. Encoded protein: CASSLRGSGGDTQYF.

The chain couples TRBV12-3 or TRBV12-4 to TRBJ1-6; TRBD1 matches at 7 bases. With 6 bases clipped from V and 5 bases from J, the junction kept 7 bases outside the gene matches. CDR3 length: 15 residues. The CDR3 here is CASSPGQAHNSPLHF. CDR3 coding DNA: TGTGCCAGCAGCCCTGGACAGGCCCATAATTCACCCCTCCACTTT.

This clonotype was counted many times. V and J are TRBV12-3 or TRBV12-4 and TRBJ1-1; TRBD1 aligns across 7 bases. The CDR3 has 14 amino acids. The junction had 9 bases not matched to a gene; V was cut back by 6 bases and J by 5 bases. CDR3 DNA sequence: TGTGCCAGCAGGACGGGACAGCTTGGAACTGAAGCTTTCTTT. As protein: CASRTGQLGTEAFF.

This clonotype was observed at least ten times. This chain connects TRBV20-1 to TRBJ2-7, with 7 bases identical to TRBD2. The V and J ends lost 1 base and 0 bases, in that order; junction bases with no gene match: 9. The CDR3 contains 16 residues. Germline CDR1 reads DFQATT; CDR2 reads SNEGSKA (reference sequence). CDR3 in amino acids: CSARGIPAGSSYEQYF. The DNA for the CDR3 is TGCAGTGCTAGAGGAATTCCAGCGGGAAGCTCCTACGAGCAGTACTTC.